These 22 T cell receptor beta chains were sequenced from one sample in a study of blood T cell repertoires in COVID-19. The data were produced by immunoSEQ multiplex PCR, yet TCRdb's version contains in-frame clones alone and is incomplete. This sample has 70,000 to 80,000 clones, with almost 85% found just once. Sequenced sample: peripheral blood. The receptors were gathered from a man aged 50 to 60 with acute or convalescent COVID-19.

V gene TRBV5-1 combines with J gene TRBJ2-3; a possible D gene is TRBD1 (6 bases). Germline V gene lookup returns CDR1 SGHRS and CDR2 YFSETQ. The ends were cut back, 0 bases at V and 0 bases at J, with 8 bases in the middle. The CDR3 length is 15 residues. CDR3 region: CASSLGQESTDTQYF. CDR3 nucleotide sequence: TGCGCCAGCAGCTTGGGACAGGAAAGCACAGATACGCAGTATTTT.

In nucleotides, the CDR3 is TGTGCCAGCAGTTTGTCCGGGGTGGGCGGCTACACCTTC. Amino acid sequence: CASSLSGVGGYTF. The rearrangement joins TRBV27 to TRBJ1-2; no firm D call. This CDR3 is 13 amino acids long. V lost 3 bases to trimming and J lost 8 bases, with 13 bases between them. Germline CDR1 MNHEY, CDR2 SMNVEV (reference sequence).

CDR3 loop: CASSEGLAGDTQYF. CDR3 coding DNA: TGTGCCAGCAGTGAGGGACTAGCGGGAGATACGCAGTATTTT. The chain has TRBV6-4 and TRBJ2-3; TRBD2 agrees at 12 bases. Germline V lookup: CDR1 MRHNA, CDR2 SNTAGT. CDR3 length equals 14 residues. V was pared by 3 bases and J by 5 bases, with 0 bases of the junction left unmatched.

This chain joins TRBV19 and TRBJ1-5, with D possibly being TRBD1 (6 bases). CDR1 and CDR2 (germline): LNHDA, SQIVND (reference sequence). This CDR3 has 15 residues. V was clipped by 10 bases and J by 2 bases, with 18 bases between them. The CDR3 DNA follows: TGTGCCACCCGAGGGGGGGAGTTGGGCAATCAGCCCCAGCATTTT. This translates into CATRGGELGNQPQHF.

V is TRBV6-6 and J is TRBJ2-7, with 8 positions matching TRBD1. Losses at the gene ends were 6 bases for V and 1 base for J; bases not matched to a gene: 5. Germline lookup yields CDR1 MNHNY and CDR2 SVGAGI (reference sequence). This CDR3 spans 14 amino acids. For the CDR3, the DNA is TGTGCCAGCAGACCGGGACAGGCTTCCTACGAGCAGTACTTC. It codes for CASRPGQASYEQYF.

Written as DNA, the CDR3 is TGTGCCAGCAGTTCCATTAGGGGGTCCGGGGCTGAAGCTTTCTTT. Translation gives CASSSIRGSGAEAFF. This chain links TRBV28 with TRBJ1-1; possible D gene TRBD1, 6 bases. From germline, CDR1 is MDHEN and CDR2 SYDVKM. The length of the CDR3 is 15 residues. The ends were cut back, 4 bases at V and 6 bases at J, with 18 bases in the middle. Combining the CDR3 with reference TRBV28 and TRBJ1-1 gives the whole variable domain DVKVTQSSRYLVKRTGEKVFLECVQDMDHENMFWYRQDPGLGLRLIYFSYDVKMKEKGDIPEGYSVSREKKERFSLILESASTNQTSMYLCASSSIRGSGAEAFFGQGTRLTVV.

This chain uses TRBV19 with TRBJ1-2; the D is unclear. The CDR3 is made up of 17 amino acids. Trimming took 7 bases from V and 0 from J, leaving 21 bases between them. Germline loops: CDR1 LNHDA, CDR2 SQIVND (reference sequence). This chain's CDR3 is CASIPGWQAAANYGYTF. The CDR3 DNA follows: TGTGCCAGTATTCCGGGGTGGCAAGCTGCCGCTAACTATGGCTACACCTTC.

The chain links TRBV5-1 to TRBJ2-7; 7 bases are shared with TRBD1. There are 15 residues in the CDR3. Germline CDR1 is SGHRS and CDR2 is YFSETQ. J was trimmed by 3 bases and V by 0 bases; bases with no gene match: 6. CDR3 region: CASSLALGTVYEQYF. The CDR3 DNA reads as TGCGCCAGCAGCTTGGCCTTGGGGACAGTCTACGAGCAGTACTTC.

V gene TRBV6-5 combines with J gene TRBJ1-5; D is unresolved. The germline V gene encodes CDR1 MNHEY and CDR2 SVGAGI. There are 13 residues in the CDR3. Trimming removed 7 bases from V and 3 bases from J, with 10 bases in between. Here the CDR3 DNA reads TGTGCCAGCACCTCCCTTGTCAATCAGCCCCAGCATTTT. Translation: CASTSLVNQPQHF.

The chain couples TRBV6-2 or TRBV6-3 to TRBJ2-5; weak D call: TRBD2 (6 bases). The V and J ends lost 4 bases and 2 bases respectively, with 17 bases between them. Germline V gives CDR1 MNHEY, CDR2 SVGEGT. The CDR3 loop spans 16 amino acids. Here the CDR3 DNA reads TGTGCCAGCAGTTCCCCTCCTAGCGTCATGCAAGAGACCCAGTACTTC. Residues: CASSSPPSVMQETQYF.

The V gene is TRBV4-3, the J gene TRBJ2-2; 9 bases map to TRBD2. Germline assignment: CDR1 LGHNA and CDR2 YSLEER. This CDR3 is 17 amino acids long. Trimming at V came to 0 bases and at J to 4 bases, leaving 6 bases not matched to a gene. The CDR3 nucleotides are TGCGCCAGCAGCCAAGATCCCCCTAGCGGGACCACCGGGGAGCTGTTTTTT. It yields the protein CASSQDPPSGTTGELFF.

As DNA, the CDR3 is TGCGCCAGCAGCGCCGGTGGAGGAGGCCAAGAGACCCAGTACTTC. Its translation is CASSAGGGGQETQYF. The V and J genes are TRBV5-1 and TRBJ2-5; the D gene is possibly TRBD2 (5 bases). CDR1 and CDR2 (germline): SGHRS, YFSETQ. CDR3 length: 15 amino acids. The V and J ends lost 4 bases and 1 base respectively, with 14 bases between them.

The chain links TRBV14 to TRBJ1-6, with a possible D match to TRBD1 (5 bases). Trimming removed 0 bases at V and 10 bases at J, with 10 bases between. This CDR3 spans 14 amino acids. The germline V gene encodes CDR1 SGHDN and CDR2 FVKESK. DNA of the CDR3: TGTGCCAGCAGCCAAGACAGGGATCGCTCACCCCTCCACTTT. This codes for CASSQDRDRSPLHF. Together with reference TRBV14 and TRBJ1-6, the CDR3 gives the full variable domain: EAGVTQFPSHSVIEKGQTVTLRCDPISGHDNLYWYRRVMGKEIKFLLHFVKESKQDESGMPNNRFLAERTGGTYSTLKVQPAELEDSGVYFCASSQDRDRSPLHFGNGTRLTVT.

The CDR3 loop is CASSLVLSGSEQYF. The CDR3 DNA reads as TGCGCCAGCAGCTTGGTGCTTAGCGGGAGCGAGCAGTACTTC. The V gene is TRBV5-1, the J gene TRBJ2-7, with 9 nucleotides matching TRBD2. Germline CDR1 reads SGHRS; CDR2 reads YFSETQ. V was clipped by 0 bases and J by 6 bases; unmatched bases: 4. The CDR3 has 14 amino acids.

The chain combines TRBV9 with TRBJ2-6; D remains unclear. The V gene lost 7 bases and the J gene lost 1 base, with 6 bases spanning the gap. There are 13 residues in the CDR3. Germline CDR1 SGDLS, CDR2 YYNGEE. The CDR3 DNA reads as TGTGCCAGCGGCCGATCTGGGGCCAACGTCCTGACTTTC. Protein: CASGRSGANVLTF. Filled out from reference TRBV9 and TRBJ2-6, the complete variable domain reads DSGVTQTPKHLITATGQRVTLRCSPRSGDLSVYWYQQSLDQGLQFLIQYYNGEERAKGNILERFSAQQFPDLHSELNLSSLELGDSALYFCASGRSGANVLTFGAGSRLTVL.

The count of this clone is one. The rearrangement uses TRBV9 and TRBJ2-7; TRBD2 matches 15 bases. Germline values: CDR1 SGDLS, CDR2 YYNGEE. With V trimmed by 0 bases and J by 6 bases, 4 bases remained unmatched. This CDR3 has 16 amino acids. The CDR3 DNA sequence: TGTGCCAGCAGCGTAGGGGGGGGACTAGCGGGAGGCGAGCAGTACTTC. Translation: CASSVGGGLAGGEQYF.

The CDR3 spells CASSQRSGSGETQYF. CDR3 DNA: TGTGCCAGCAGCCAACGGAGCGGGAGTGGAGAGACCCAGTACTTC. The V and J genes are TRBV7-7 and TRBJ2-5; TRBD2 matches at 8 bases. The V gene's germline CDR1 is SSHAT and CDR2 FNYEAQ (reference sequence). V lost 5 bases and J lost 4; bases outside the gene matches: 9. The CDR3 contains 15 residues.

The chain is built from TRBV3-1 (or the pseudogene TRBV3-2) and TRBJ2-3, with D tentatively TRBD2 (5 bases). The CDR3 consists of 14 residues. CDR1 LGHDT and CDR2 YNNKEL come from the germline V gene (reference sequence). V was shortened by 1 base and J by 5 bases, with 10 bases between the two germline ends. The CDR3 bases are TGTGCCAGCAGCCAAGGCACTAGAGGAGATACGCAGTATTTT. It yields the protein CASSQGTRGDTQYF.

This chain uses TRBV29-1 with TRBJ2-5, with 9 bases aligning to TRBD1. Per germline, CDR1 SQVTM and CDR2 ANQGSEA. This CDR3 is 17 amino acids long. V gave up 6 bases and J gave up 0 bases; unmatched junction bases: 14. The CDR3 coding sequence is TGCAGCGTCGGAGGACACCGGGACAGGGAACACCAAGAGACCCAGTACTTC. Amino acid sequence: CSVGGHRDREHQETQYF.

This chain uses TRBV4-1 with TRBJ2-7; 15 nucleotides line up with TRBD2. CDR1 is MGHRA, CDR2 YSYEKL, per germline. V lost 4 bases, J lost 0 bases, and 4 bases stayed unmatched. This CDR3 has 17 amino acids. CDR3 nucleotide sequence: TGCGCCAGCAGCCGAGGGACTAGCGGGGGGACCTCCTACGAGCAGTACTTC. As protein: CASSRGTSGGTSYEQYF.

The rearrangement joins TRBV30 to TRBJ2-7, with D tentatively TRBD1 (6 bases). Germline CDR1 GTSNPN, CDR2 SVGIG (reference sequence). The CDR3 spans 15 residues. V gave up 4 bases and J gave up 3 bases, with 19 bases separating them. CDR3 loop: CAWIPGPGDLYEQYF. For the CDR3, the DNA is TGTGCCTGGATCCCGGGACCAGGGGACCTCTACGAGCAGTACTTC.

The chain employs TRBV10-2 and TRBJ2-2, with D hard to call. The CDR3 totals 15 residues. Germline CDR1 WSHSY, CDR2 SAAADI. Trimming cost V 2 bases and J 0 bases, with 7 bases left between them. The CDR3 region is CASSEPVSNTGELFF. CDR3 in DNA: TGCGCCAGCAGTGAGCCCGTTTCGAACACCGGGGAGCTGTTTTTT.